Each of the 26 T cell receptor beta chains below was sequenced from the same sample in a study of T cell changes during pregnancy in multiple sclerosis. The protocol was immunoSEQ multiplex PCR, while the TCRdb copy is restricted to in-frame clones and leaves out a portion. The table lists roughly 38,000 clones, about 91% of them singletons, with around 0.8% in the top ten. This material consisted of CD4+ T cells from peripheral blood mononuclear cells, taken before pregnancy. The source is a female donor with multiple sclerosis, enrolled in a pregnancy study.

The rearrangement joins TRBV25-1 to TRBJ1-4, with TRBD1 identical over 7 bases. Trimming at V came to 3 bases and at J to 7 bases, leaving 5 bases not matched to a gene. There are 14 residues in the CDR3. In germline, CDR1 is MGHDK, CDR2 SYGVNS. The CDR3 reads CASSELGGGEKLFF. DNA for the CDR3: TGTGCCAGCAGTGAGTTAGGGGGCGGTGAAAAACTGTTTTTT.

The chain couples TRBV19 to TRBJ2-3; TRBD2 is a possible D gene (6 bases). The germline V gene has CDR1 LNHDA and CDR2 SQIVND (reference sequence). The CDR3 sequence is 16 residues long. V lost 4 bases to trimming and J lost 2 bases, with 16 bases between them. CDR3 nucleotides: TGTGCCAGTAGTACCGGTCCAGGGAGGCACACAGATACGCAGTATTTT. This translates into CASSTGPGRHTDTQYF.

The rearrangement links TRBV28 to TRBJ2-4; D is unclear. This CDR3 contains 14 residues. Trimming took off 7 bases at V and 0 bases at J, with 10 bases between the two ends. Germline CDR1 is MDHEN and CDR2 is SYDVKM. CDR3 DNA sequence: TGTGCCAGCACCCAACTCCAAGCCAAAAACATTCAGTACTTC. This codes for CASTQLQAKNIQYF.

This chain links TRBV18 with TRBJ2-1; D is unresolved. The germline V gene has CDR1 KGHSH and CDR2 LQKENI. The CDR3 is 12 amino acids. The V and J ends lost 1 base and 8 bases respectively, with 6 bases between them. CDR3 DNA sequence: TGTGCCAGCTCACCACGTGAGGATGAGCAGTTCTTC. It yields the protein CASSPREDEQFF.

V usage is TRBV18 and J usage is TRBJ1-4; D not certain. CDR1 and CDR2 from the germline V gene are KGHSH and LQKENI. The CDR3 is 12 residues long. The V and J ends lost 4 bases and 10 bases respectively, with 10 bases between them. Written as DNA, the CDR3 is TGTGCCAGCTCACTTGGCGGCAGAAAACTGTTTTTT. Its protein is CASSLGGRKLFF.

The chain is built from TRBV6-1 and TRBJ1-3; D not resolved. The V gene lost 0 bases and the J gene lost 0 bases, with 9 bases spanning the gap. From germline, CDR1 is MNHNS and CDR2 SASEGT. This CDR3 contains 16 residues. CDR3 amino acids: CASSEALWSSGNTIYF. CDR3 in DNA: TGTGCCAGCAGTGAAGCGTTATGGAGCTCTGGAAACACCATATATTTT.

V usage is TRBV6-1 and J usage is TRBJ2-7, with 9 positions matching TRBD1. The CDR3 extends over 14 amino acids. V trimming: 6 bases; J trimming: 7 bases; junction bases outside the gene matches: 10. Germline loops: CDR1 MNHNS, CDR2 SASEGT. The CDR3 DNA reads as TGTGCCAGCAGGACCCCACAGGGGGCGAGGGAGCAGTACTTC. Protein product: CASRTPQGAREQYF.

The chain has TRBV9 and TRBJ2-1; 9 bases match TRBD2. The CDR3 loop spans 14 amino acids. CDR1 SGDLS and CDR2 YYNGEE come from the germline V gene. With 2 bases clipped from V and 9 bases from J, the junction kept 6 bases outside the gene matches. The CDR3 sequence: CASSVSGGQGEQFF. The CDR3 nucleotides are TGTGCCAGCAGCGTCAGCGGGGGGCAAGGTGAGCAGTTCTTC.

CDR3 region: CASSQTLGELFF. CDR3 DNA: TGTGCCAGCAGCCAGACACTCGGGGAGCTGTTTTTT. The chain has TRBV7-9 and TRBJ2-2; no clear D gene. Per germline, CDR1 SEHNR and CDR2 FQNEAQ (reference sequence). This CDR3 contains 12 residues. V lost 5 bases and J lost 7, with 8 bases in between.

This CDR3 is CASSYGDSNTDTQYF. The CDR3 region has the DNA TGTGCCAGCAGTTACGGGGACAGCAACACAGATACGCAGTATTTT. The J gene is TRBJ2-3, the V gene TRBV6-5; 7 positions match TRBD1. After removal of 2 bases from V and 2 bases from J, the junction contained 4 bases not matched to a gene. Per germline, CDR1 MNHEY and CDR2 SVGAGI. CDR3 length: 15 amino acids.

This clone came up once. The V gene is TRBV14, the J gene TRBJ1-4, with 7 bases lining up with TRBD1. This CDR3 has 14 residues. Germline V gives CDR1 SGHDN, CDR2 FVKESK. The trim removed 6 bases at V and 1 base at J, leaving 2 bases unmatched. The CDR3 DNA reads TGTGCCAGCAGTCGACAGGGAACTAATGAAAAACTGTTTTTT. This translates into CASSRQGTNEKLFF.

The chain couples TRBV19 to TRBJ1-5, with D unresolved. The length of the CDR3 is 16 residues. Germline-derived CDR1 and CDR2 are LNHDA and SQIVND (reference sequence). V dropped 3 bases and J dropped 1 base, with 13 bases sitting between them. This CDR3 reads CASSIPLGSSNQPQHF. Written as DNA, the CDR3 is TGTGCCAGTAGTATTCCCCTCGGGTCGAGCAATCAGCCCCAGCATTTT. Full variable domain (outside the CDR3, taken from reference TRBV19 and TRBJ1-5): DGGITQSPKYLFRKEGQNVTLSCEQNLNHDAMYWYRQDPGQGLRLIYYSQIVNDFQKGDIAEGYSVSREKKESFPLTVTSAQKNPTAFYLCASSIPLGSSNQPQHFGDGTRLSIL.

This clone was observed once. The CDR3 reads CASSREQGPHEQYF. In DNA, the CDR3 is TGTGCCAGCAGCCGAGAACAGGGGCCACACGAGCAGTACTTC. This chain connects TRBV7-9 to TRBJ2-7; 7 bases match TRBD1. V was clipped by 5 bases and J by 5 bases; unmatched bases: 9. From germline, CDR1 is SEHNR and CDR2 FQNEAQ (reference sequence). The CDR3 is 14 amino acids. The full variable domain, completed using reference TRBV7-9 and TRBJ2-7, is DTGVSQNPRHKITKRGQNVTFRCDPISEHNRLYWYRQTLGQGPEFLTYFQNEAQLEKSRLLSDRFSAERPKGSFSTLEIQRTEQGDSAMYLCASSREQGPHEQYFGPGTRLTVT.

The chain has TRBV5-1 and TRBJ2-1; TRBD2 aligns across 9 bases. The CDR3 is 15 residues long. After removal of 4 bases from V and 5 bases from J, the junction contained 7 bases not matched to a gene. CDR1 SGHRS and CDR2 YFSETQ come from the germline V gene. The CDR3: CASSIPSGAHNEQFF. As DNA, the CDR3 is TGCGCCAGCAGCATCCCTAGCGGGGCCCACAATGAGCAGTTCTTC.

V usage is TRBV5-5 and J usage is TRBJ2-5; 8 nucleotides agree with TRBD2. Losses at the gene ends were 0 bases for V and 2 bases for J; bases not matched to a gene: 9. This CDR3 contains 17 residues. Germline V gene sequence: CDR1 SGHKS, CDR2 YYEKEE (reference sequence). The CDR3 region is CASSLAAGGGTQETQYF. CDR3 DNA sequence: TGTGCCAGCAGCTTGGCCGCGGGAGGAGGGACGCAAGAGACCCAGTACTTC.

The chain recombines TRBV6-6 with TRBJ2-2, with a tentative D call TRBD2 (5 bases). Germline CDR1 and CDR2: MNHNY and SVGAGI (reference sequence). There are 14 residues in the CDR3. Trimming removed 8 bases from V and 0 bases from J, with 10 bases in between. The CDR3 region is CASDVLANTGELFF. CDR3 nucleotides: TGTGCCAGCGACGTACTAGCGAACACCGGGGAGCTGTTTTTT.

The count of this clone is one. V gene TRBV9 combines with J gene TRBJ2-2; D unresolved. The CDR3 is 12 amino acids. Between the trimmed V and J ends, which lost 3 bases and 7 bases, there was a span of 7 bases. Per the germline V gene, CDR1 is SGDLS and CDR2 is YYNGEE. The CDR3 loop is CASSAPRGELFF. CDR3 coding DNA: TGTGCCAGCAGCGCCCCGCGCGGGGAGCTGTTTTTT. The complete variable domain, with remaining parts taken from reference TRBV9 and TRBJ2-2, reads DSGVTQTPKHLITATGQRVTLRCSPRSGDLSVYWYQQSLDQGLQFLIQYYNGEERAKGNILERFSAQQFPDLHSELNLSSLELGDSALYFCASSAPRGELFFGEGSRLTVL.

V usage is TRBV28 and J usage is TRBJ2-5; 10 bases line up with TRBD1. Germline-derived CDR1 and CDR2 are MDHEN and SYDVKM. CDR3 size: 13 residues. V shed 7 bases and J 7 bases; nucleotides not matched to a gene: 6. The CDR3 sequence: CASNKRDRGTQYF. The CDR3 bases are TGTGCCAGCAATAAACGGGACAGGGGGACCCAGTACTTC.

This chain links TRBV5-1 with TRBJ2-1, with 11 bases aligning to TRBD2. V lost 4 bases to trimming and J lost 9 bases; unmatched junction nucleotides: 9. The germline V gene encodes CDR1 SGHRS and CDR2 YFSETQ. The CDR3 length is 15 residues. CDR3 protein: CASSTVAGGPAEQFF. In DNA, the CDR3 is TGCGCCAGCAGCACTGTAGCGGGAGGGCCCGCTGAGCAGTTCTTC.

The chain has TRBV29-1 and TRBJ1-1, with 10 bases identical to TRBD1. The J segment lost 5 bases and the V segment lost 7 bases, leaving 4 bases of the junction unmatched. This CDR3 spans 12 amino acids. The germline V gene encodes CDR1 SQVTM and CDR2 ANQGSEA. The CDR3 sequence is CSGQGAMTEAFF. The CDR3 DNA reads TGCAGCGGACAGGGGGCTATGACTGAAGCTTTCTTT.

The chain is built from TRBV6-5 and TRBJ2-7; a possible D gene is TRBD1 (7 bases). Trimming removed 6 bases from V and 2 bases from J, with 14 bases in between. The CDR3 totals 14 residues. Germline V gives CDR1 MNHEY, CDR2 SVGAGI. This CDR3 is CASRVQGRPYEQYF. In DNA, the CDR3 is TGTGCCAGCAGGGTACAGGGGAGGCCCTACGAGCAGTACTTC.

The rearrangement links TRBV5-4 to TRBJ2-2; 8 bases are shared with TRBD2. The CDR3 length is 17 residues. J was trimmed by 4 bases and V by 0 bases; bases with no gene match: 8. Germline V gene lookup returns CDR1 SGHNT and CDR2 YYREEE (reference sequence). This CDR3 is CASSLDPREGGTGELFF. CDR3 sequence (DNA): TGTGCCAGCAGCTTGGATCCTCGGGAGGGGGGCACCGGGGAGCTGTTTTTT.

This chain joins TRBV5-6 and TRBJ2-7, with a weak D call TRBD2 (6 bases). This CDR3 region has 16 residues. V was trimmed by 1 base and J by 1 base, leaving 15 bases between them. The germline CDR1 and CDR2 sequences are SGHDT and YYEEEE. This chain's CDR3 is CASSLRVLARSYEQYF. CDR3 in DNA: TGTGCCAGCAGCTTGCGTGTTCTAGCGCGATCCTACGAGCAGTACTTC.

J is TRBJ2-7 and V is TRBV15; 9 bases fit TRBD1. Trimming took 1 base from V and 5 from J; bases not matched to a gene: 6. The CDR3 loop spans 15 amino acids. Germline CDR1 LNHNV, CDR2 YYDKDF (reference sequence). CDR3: CATSRAGTGSNEQYF. The CDR3 DNA is TGTGCCACCAGCAGAGCCGGGACAGGGAGCAACGAGCAGTACTTC.

This clone was detected only a few times. This chain connects TRBV9 to TRBJ2-2; weak D call: TRBD1 (7 bases). The CDR3 extends over 16 amino acids. Germline-derived CDR1 and CDR2 are SGDLS and YYNGEE. The V and J ends lost 0 bases and 5 bases respectively, with 14 bases between them. The CDR3 DNA follows: TGTGCCAGCAGCGTAGACCCCAGGGGGAGGACCGGGGAGCTGTTTTTT. It yields the protein CASSVDPRGRTGELFF.

The J gene is TRBJ2-1, the V gene TRBV19; TRBD2 matches at 11 bases. The CDR3 extends over 15 amino acids. Germline CDR1 LNHDA, CDR2 SQIVND (reference sequence). The V segment lost 4 bases and the J segment 4 bases; nucleotides outside the gene matches: 3. The CDR3 sequence is CASSTTSGRYNEQFF. CDR3 coding DNA: TGTGCCAGTAGTACAACTAGCGGGAGATACAATGAGCAGTTCTTC.